The rows below give T cell receptor beta chains drawn from one sample of a study of shared clonotypes between healthy human individuals. TCRdb keeps only in-frame clones here, not all; method: immunoSEQ multiplex PCR. Among over 2 million clones listed, around 92% were seen once. The sample consisted of naive CD4+ T cells from PBMCs. These receptors came from a man aged 18 to 29 in good health. Some clones in this sample may be carry-over from other donors' samples. The CDR3 runs from the conserved cysteine through the conserved F or W. The order of the fields is J gene, D gene, clone size, V gene, CDR3 protein, CDR3 DNA. D genes are given only for firm matches. Clone sizes are given selectively: once, few, many, or a class where the clone is expanded.

j_call: TRBJ2-7
d_call: TRBD2
clone_size: -
v_call: TRBV27
cdr3_aa: CASSTVAGGPFEQYF
cdr3_nt: TGTGCCAGCAGCACGGTAGCGGGAGGGCCATTTGAGCAGTACTTC

j_call: TRBJ2-3
d_call: TRBD2
clone_size: -
v_call: TRBV6-6
cdr3_aa: CASSSGLAFTDTQYF
cdr3_nt: TGTGCTAGCAGTTCGGGACTAGCGTTTACAGATACGCAGTATTTT

j_call: TRBJ2-1
d_call: -
clone_size: -
v_call: TRBV4-2
cdr3_aa: CASEEGLWSYNEQFF
cdr3_nt: TGTGCCAGCGAAGAGGGCCTTTGGTCCTACAATGAGCAGTTCTTC

j_call: TRBJ2-3
d_call: -
clone_size: -
v_call: TRBV5-6
cdr3_aa: CASSLKGRSTDTQYF
cdr3_nt: TGTGCCAGCAGCTTGAAGGGACGGAGCACAGATACGCAGTATTTT

j_call: TRBJ2-7
d_call: -
clone_size: -
v_call: TRBV5-8
cdr3_aa: CASSWAAPGPSYEQYF
cdr3_nt: TGTGCCAGCAGCTGGGCCGCACCTGGACCTTCCTACGAGCAGTACTTC

j_call: TRBJ1-4
d_call: -
clone_size: -
v_call: TRBV30
cdr3_aa: CAWSVTRRELFF
cdr3_nt: TGTGCCTGGAGTGTAACGCGGAGGGAACTGTTTTTT

j_call: TRBJ2-5
d_call: -
clone_size: -
v_call: TRBV27
cdr3_aa: CASSSRDGQETQYF
cdr3_nt: TGTGCCAGCAGTTCCCGGGACGGTCAAGAGACCCAGTACTTC

j_call: TRBJ2-7
d_call: -
clone_size: -
v_call: TRBV10-3
cdr3_aa: CAISRSDSYEQYF
cdr3_nt: TGTGCCATCAGTAGAAGCGACTCCTACGAGCAGTACTTC

j_call: TRBJ2-7
d_call: TRBD2
clone_size: once
v_call: TRBV10-3
cdr3_aa: CAISSRGGAGFIAGGHYEQYF
cdr3_nt: TGTGCCATCAGCTCTAGAGGGGGAGCCGGATTTATAGCGGGAGGGCACTACGAGCAGTACTTC

j_call: TRBJ1-1
d_call: -
clone_size: once
v_call: TRBV11-2
cdr3_aa: CASSYFGRIQNTEAFF
cdr3_nt: TGTGCCAGCAGCTATTTTGGACGCATCCAAAACACTGAAGCTTTCTTT

j_call: TRBJ2-5
d_call: TRBD2
clone_size: -
v_call: TRBV18
cdr3_aa: CASSPPGLAGGVSETQYF
cdr3_nt: TGTGCCAGCTCACCACCGGGACTAGCGGGAGGAGTCTCAGAGACCCAGTACTTC

j_call: TRBJ1-3
d_call: TRBD1
clone_size: -
v_call: TRBV2
cdr3_aa: CASSITGTGVGNTIYF
cdr3_nt: TGTGCCAGCAGTATAACCGGGACAGGGGTCGGAAACACCATATATTTT

j_call: TRBJ1-2
d_call: TRBD1
clone_size: -
v_call: TRBV19
cdr3_aa: CASSTTGTGSYGYTF
cdr3_nt: TGTGCCAGTAGTACCACCGGGACAGGGAGCTATGGCTACACCTTC

j_call: TRBJ1-5
d_call: TRBD1
clone_size: -
v_call: TRBV6-1
cdr3_aa: CASSGQGDQPQHF
cdr3_nt: TGTGCCAGCAGCGGACAGGGAGATCAGCCCCAGCATTTT

j_call: TRBJ2-7
d_call: -
clone_size: once
v_call: TRBV7-2
cdr3_aa: CASSTAPGPYEQYF
cdr3_nt: TGTGCCAGCAGCACCGCCCCAGGCCCCTACGAGCAGTACTTC

j_call: TRBJ1-6
d_call: -
clone_size: -
v_call: TRBV25-1
cdr3_aa: CASSESSSPLHF
cdr3_nt: TGTGCCAGCAGTGAATCATCATCACCCCTCCACTTT

j_call: TRBJ2-1
d_call: -
clone_size: once
v_call: TRBV5-1
cdr3_aa: CASSPEASGEQFF
cdr3_nt: TGCGCCAGCAGCCCGGAAGCCAGCGGAGAGCAGTTCTTC

j_call: TRBJ1-2
d_call: -
clone_size: -
v_call: TRBV5-1
cdr3_aa: CASSLPLKWGETNYGYTF
cdr3_nt: TGCGCCAGCAGCTTGCCTCTAAAGTGGGGTGAAACGAACTATGGCTACACCTTC

j_call: TRBJ1-1
d_call: -
clone_size: few
v_call: TRBV10-1
cdr3_aa: CASSGALNTEAFF
cdr3_nt: TGCGCCAGCAGTGGGGCCCTGAACACTGAAGCTTTCTTT

j_call: TRBJ2-1
d_call: TRBD1
clone_size: -
v_call: TRBV7-9
cdr3_aa: CASSLRPGGSISHNEQFF
cdr3_nt: TGTGCCAGCAGCTTAAGACCAGGGGGTAGTATTTCCCACAATGAGCAGTTCTTC

j_call: TRBJ1-2
d_call: -
clone_size: -
v_call: TRBV6-5
cdr3_aa: CASRIRGGGYTF
cdr3_nt: TGTGCCAGCAGGATCCGGGGGGGAGGCTACACCTTC

j_call: TRBJ2-1
d_call: -
clone_size: few
v_call: TRBV7-9
cdr3_aa: CASRGDNSYNEQFF
cdr3_nt: TGTGCCAGCAGGGGGGACAATTCCTACAATGAGCAGTTCTTC

j_call: TRBJ2-4
d_call: -
clone_size: -
v_call: TRBV19
cdr3_aa: CASTVGGIAKNIQYF
cdr3_nt: TGTGCCAGTACGGTCGGGGGAATAGCCAAAAACATTCAGTACTTC

j_call: TRBJ2-1
d_call: -
clone_size: few
v_call: TRBV7-3
cdr3_aa: CASSLSGPNNEQFF
cdr3_nt: TGTGCCAGCAGCTTAAGCGGGCCAAACAATGAGCAGTTCTTC

j_call: TRBJ1-2
d_call: -
clone_size: few
v_call: TRBV2
cdr3_aa: CASTQNNYGYTF
cdr3_nt: TGTGCCAGCACACAGAATAACTATGGCTACACCTTC

j_call: TRBJ1-4
d_call: -
clone_size: -
v_call: TRBV25-1
cdr3_aa: CASSEYARGNNEKLFF
cdr3_nt: TGTGCCAGCAGTGAATATGCCCGGGGAAATAATGAAAAACTGTTTTTT

j_call: TRBJ1-2
d_call: -
clone_size: -
v_call: TRBV6-1
cdr3_aa: CASSEAGIGTPGYTF
cdr3_nt: TGTGCCAGCAGTGAAGCTGGTATCGGGACGCCGGGCTACACCTTC

j_call: TRBJ1-6
d_call: -
clone_size: -
v_call: TRBV4-3
cdr3_aa: CASSQVGSNSPLHF
cdr3_nt: TGCGCCAGCAGCCAAGTCGGAAGCAATTCACCCCTCCACTTT

j_call: TRBJ2-1
d_call: TRBD2
clone_size: once
v_call: TRBV5-1
cdr3_aa: CASSAKTSGGAGEFF
cdr3_nt: TGCGCCAGCAGCGCGAAGACTAGCGGAGGGGCCGGGGAGTTCTTC

j_call: TRBJ1-1
d_call: -
clone_size: few
v_call: TRBV7-3
cdr3_aa: CASSSGLNTEAFF
cdr3_nt: TGTGCCAGCAGCTCGGGCCTAAACACTGAAGCTTTCTTT

j_call: TRBJ2-7
d_call: -
clone_size: -
v_call: TRBV11-2
cdr3_aa: CASSLYEGSVYEQYF
cdr3_nt: TGTGCCAGCAGCTTATATGAGGGATCGGTCTACGAGCAGTACTTC

j_call: TRBJ1-2
d_call: TRBD1
clone_size: -
v_call: TRBV18
cdr3_aa: CASSPPGQGVRNYGYTF
cdr3_nt: TGTGCCAGCTCACCTCCGGGACAGGGGGTCCGCAACTATGGCTACACCTTC

j_call: TRBJ2-5
d_call: TRBD1
clone_size: -
v_call: TRBV19
cdr3_aa: CASSVPRQGETQYF
cdr3_nt: TGTGCCAGTAGTGTACCAAGACAGGGAGAGACCCAGTACTTC

j_call: TRBJ2-3
d_call: TRBD2
clone_size: -
v_call: TRBV2
cdr3_aa: CASSHHMGGLAGADTQYF
cdr3_nt: TGTGCCAGCAGCCACCATATGGGGGGGCTAGCGGGAGCAGATACGCAGTATTTT

j_call: TRBJ2-3
d_call: -
clone_size: -
v_call: TRBV18
cdr3_aa: CASSPPGSQGSTDTQYF
cdr3_nt: TGTGCCAGCTCACCACCCGGTAGTCAGGGAAGCACAGATACGCAGTATTTT

j_call: TRBJ1-1
d_call: -
clone_size: -
v_call: TRBV9
cdr3_aa: CASSVATGAGRDTEAFF
cdr3_nt: TGTGCCAGCAGCGTAGCTACGGGGGCAGGGCGGGACACTGAAGCTTTCTTT